This is a list of T cell receptor beta chains from one sample in a study of shared clonotypes between healthy human individuals. TCRdb's table, derived via immunoSEQ multiplex PCR, lists solely in-frame clones and lacks some. Of some 2,000,000 clones listed, about 95% are singletons. The sequenced material came from naive CD4+ T cells sorted from blood. These receptors originate from a man aged 18 to 29 in good health. CDR3s include the opening cysteine and the closing phenylalanine or tryptophan. D genes are given only for firm matches. The size entry is marked missing in some rows and otherwise reads once, few, many or a size class.

abundance: -
v_gene: TRBV30
j_gene: TRBJ1-2
d_gene: -
CDR3aa: CAYAGALNYGYTF
CDR3nt: TGTGCCTACGCAGGGGCCCTGAACTATGGCTACACCTTC

abundance: -
v_gene: TRBV6-5
j_gene: TRBJ2-2
d_gene: -
CDR3aa: CASSYSKTSNTGELFF
CDR3nt: TGTGCCAGCAGTTACTCGAAGACATCTAACACCGGGGAGCTGTTTTTT

abundance: once
v_gene: TRBV27
j_gene: TRBJ2-7
d_gene: TRBD2
CDR3aa: CASSPPGLAAYEQYF
CDR3nt: TGTGCCAGCAGTCCTCCGGGACTAGCGGCCTACGAGCAGTACTTC

abundance: -
v_gene: TRBV29-1
j_gene: TRBJ2-5
d_gene: -
CDR3aa: CSVIFRGREGTQYF
CDR3nt: TGCAGCGTGATTTTCCGGGGGCGAGAGGGGACCCAGTACTTC

abundance: -
v_gene: TRBV6-1
j_gene: TRBJ2-1
d_gene: TRBD1
CDR3aa: CASSDGGDRVLNEQFF
CDR3nt: TGTGCCAGCAGTGATGGGGGGGACAGGGTCCTCAATGAGCAGTTCTTC

abundance: -
v_gene: TRBV7-2
j_gene: TRBJ2-7
d_gene: TRBD1
CDR3aa: CASSPTGTGGSYEQYF
CDR3nt: TGTGCCAGCAGCCCCACCGGGACAGGGGGCTCCTACGAGCAGTACTTC

abundance: -
v_gene: TRBV6-5
j_gene: TRBJ2-7
d_gene: -
CDR3aa: CASSYQPQGPYEQYF
CDR3nt: TGTGCCAGCAGTTATCAACCACAGGGACCCTACGAGCAGTACTTC

abundance: -
v_gene: TRBV7-9
j_gene: TRBJ2-5
d_gene: -
CDR3aa: CASSSPSVQETQYF
CDR3nt: TGTGCCAGCAGCTCCCCATCGGTCCAAGAGACCCAGTACTTC

abundance: -
v_gene: TRBV2
j_gene: TRBJ2-7
d_gene: -
CDR3aa: CASSTHSVNYEQYF
CDR3nt: TGTGCCAGCTCAACTCATTCTGTAAACTACGAGCAGTACTTC

abundance: -
v_gene: TRBV19
j_gene: TRBJ1-1
d_gene: -
CDR3aa: CASSIQGSKTEAFF
CDR3nt: TGTGCCAGTAGTATTCAGGGAAGTAAGACTGAAGCTTTCTTT

abundance: -
v_gene: TRBV6-1
j_gene: TRBJ2-3
d_gene: -
CDR3aa: CASSERDKVSDTQYF
CDR3nt: TGTGCCAGCAGTGAACGGGACAAGGTATCAGATACGCAGTATTTT

abundance: few
v_gene: TRBV27
j_gene: TRBJ2-2
d_gene: -
CDR3aa: CASSLGPYTGELFF
CDR3nt: TGTGCCAGCAGTTTGGGGCCGTACACCGGGGAGCTGTTTTTT

abundance: -
v_gene: TRBV19
j_gene: TRBJ2-7
d_gene: TRBD2
CDR3aa: CASSLTSGSYEQYF
CDR3nt: TGTGCCAGTAGCCTCACTAGCGGGAGTTACGAGCAGTACTTC

abundance: -
v_gene: TRBV7-8
j_gene: TRBJ2-7
d_gene: TRBD2
CDR3aa: CASSRGLAGAAEQYF
CDR3nt: TGTGCCAGCAGCAGGGGACTAGCGGGAGCCGCCGAGCAGTACTTC

abundance: -
v_gene: TRBV29-1
j_gene: TRBJ1-1
d_gene: TRBD1
CDR3aa: CSVDWDKTGGFAEAFF
CDR3nt: TGCAGCGTTGATTGGGATAAGACAGGGGGCTTTGCTGAAGCTTTCTTT

abundance: -
v_gene: TRBV10-3
j_gene: TRBJ1-2
d_gene: -
CDR3aa: CAISESAQAGYGYTF
CDR3nt: TGTGCCATCAGTGAGTCAGCACAAGCGGGCTATGGCTACACCTTC

abundance: once
v_gene: TRBV28
j_gene: TRBJ2-1
d_gene: -
CDR3aa: CASSSHQGNEQFF
CDR3nt: TGTGCCAGCAGCTCCCACCAGGGCAATGAGCAGTTCTTC

abundance: -
v_gene: TRBV11-2
j_gene: TRBJ2-3
d_gene: -
CDR3aa: CASSSDSTGTTDTQYF
CDR3nt: TGTGCCAGCAGCTCAGACAGTACAGGTACCACAGATACGCAGTATTTT

abundance: -
v_gene: TRBV7-2
j_gene: TRBJ2-1
d_gene: -
CDR3aa: CASSPEAFRGEQFF
CDR3nt: TGTGCCAGCAGCCCCGAGGCGTTTCGTGGTGAGCAGTTCTTC

abundance: -
v_gene: TRBV5-1
j_gene: TRBJ1-3
d_gene: -
CDR3aa: CASSSSTGVSGNTIYF
CDR3nt: TGCGCCAGCAGCTCCTCAACGGGGGTCTCTGGAAACACCATATATTTT

abundance: -
v_gene: TRBV9
j_gene: TRBJ2-1
d_gene: TRBD2
CDR3aa: CASSVDGGSYNEQFF
CDR3nt: TGTGCCAGCAGCGTAGACGGGGGGTCCTACAATGAGCAGTTCTTC

abundance: -
v_gene: TRBV28
j_gene: TRBJ2-6
d_gene: -
CDR3aa: CASSGNSPGGANVLTF
CDR3nt: TGTGCCAGCAGTGGAAACAGCCCAGGCGGGGCCAACGTCCTGACTTTC

abundance: -
v_gene: TRBV14
j_gene: TRBJ2-1
d_gene: -
CDR3aa: CASSHMPLPNEQFF
CDR3nt: TGTGCCAGCAGCCATATGCCTTTGCCCAATGAGCAGTTCTTC

abundance: -
v_gene: TRBV30
j_gene: TRBJ2-6
d_gene: -
CDR3aa: CASTDRPISGANVLTF
CDR3nt: TGTGCCTCAACGGACAGACCGATTTCTGGGGCCAACGTCCTGACTTTC

abundance: -
v_gene: TRBV6-5
j_gene: TRBJ2-7
d_gene: TRBD1
CDR3aa: CASNLDRAGEQYF
CDR3nt: TGTGCCAGCAACCTAGACAGGGCAGGCGAGCAGTACTTC

abundance: -
v_gene: TRBV27
j_gene: TRBJ2-3
d_gene: TRBD2
CDR3aa: CASSPRIERGVTDTQYF
CDR3nt: TGTGCCAGCAGCCCTCGCATCGAGCGGGGGGTCACAGATACGCAGTATTTT

abundance: -
v_gene: TRBV19
j_gene: TRBJ1-2
d_gene: -
CDR3aa: CASSIGTVYGYTF
CDR3nt: TGTGCCAGTAGTATCGGTACAGTTTATGGCTACACCTTC

abundance: -
v_gene: TRBV6-5
j_gene: TRBJ2-1
d_gene: -
CDR3aa: CASSSTLQRNEQFF
CDR3nt: TGTGCCAGCAGTTCGACTCTCCAGAGAAATGAGCAGTTCTTC

abundance: -
v_gene: TRBV2
j_gene: TRBJ2-7
d_gene: TRBD2
CDR3aa: CASNPSGGPYEQYF
CDR3nt: TGTGCCAGCAACCCCAGCGGGGGGCCCTACGAGCAGTACTTC

abundance: -
v_gene: TRBV30
j_gene: TRBJ1-1
d_gene: -
CDR3aa: CAWSVTGAANTEAFF
CDR3nt: TGTGCCTGGAGTGTAACGGGGGCTGCGAACACTGAAGCTTTCTTT

abundance: once
v_gene: TRBV5-1
j_gene: TRBJ2-3
d_gene: TRBD1
CDR3aa: CASSLSMTGSGDTQYF
CDR3nt: TGCGCCAGCAGCTTGTCGATGACAGGGAGTGGGGATACGCAGTATTTT

abundance: -
v_gene: TRBV7-7
j_gene: TRBJ2-1
d_gene: -
CDR3aa: CASSSGGDSGEQFF
CDR3nt: TGTGCTAGCAGCTCAGGGGGGGATAGCGGTGAGCAGTTCTTC

abundance: -
v_gene: TRBV30
j_gene: TRBJ2-1
d_gene: TRBD2
CDR3aa: CAWSVVAGYNEQFF
CDR3nt: TGTGCCTGGAGTGTGGTAGCGGGGTACAATGAGCAGTTCTTC

abundance: -
v_gene: TRBV10-1
j_gene: TRBJ2-7
d_gene: -
CDR3aa: CASGAGREQYF
CDR3nt: TGCGCCAGCGGCGCGGGCCGCGAGCAGTACTTC

abundance: once
v_gene: TRBV30
j_gene: TRBJ1-4
d_gene: -
CDR3aa: CAWSLGGGEPEKLFF
CDR3nt: TGTGCCTGGAGTCTAGGAGGGGGGGAGCCTGAAAAACTGTTTTTT

abundance: -
v_gene: TRBV6-4
j_gene: TRBJ2-7
d_gene: TRBD1
CDR3aa: CASSEGDRTWDEQYF
CDR3nt: TGTGCCAGCAGTGAAGGGGACAGGACGTGGGACGAGCAGTACTTC

abundance: -
v_gene: TRBV5-1
j_gene: TRBJ1-6
d_gene: -
CDR3aa: CASSLVDTYNSPLHF
CDR3nt: TGCGCCAGCAGCCTGGTGGACACCTATAATTCACCCCTCCACTTT

abundance: once
v_gene: TRBV4-1
j_gene: TRBJ1-5
d_gene: -
CDR3aa: CASSQEGAGSNQPQHF
CDR3nt: TGCGCCAGCAGCCAAGAGGGGGCGGGGAGCAATCAGCCCCAGCATTTT